The 28 T cell receptor beta chains below all came from one sample that was sequenced in a study of blood T cell repertoires in COVID-19. The table came from immunoSEQ multiplex PCR; TCRdb's copy has only in-frame clones and leaves some out. Here the sample spans some 300,000 clones, under 90% being singletons. The sequencing sample was made of peripheral blood. The receptor source for this set is a woman in her twenties or thirties with COVID-19, enrolled during active disease.

The chain has TRBV7-3 and TRBJ1-1, with a possible D match to TRBD1 (5 bases). Germline V gene data show CDR1 as SGHTA and CDR2 as FQGTGA. Trimming removed 2 bases from V and 4 bases from J, with 11 bases in between. CDR3 length: 14 amino acids. CDR3 in DNA: TGTGCCAGCAGCTTACAGGGTACGGGCACTGAAGCTTTCTTT. This gives the protein CASSLQGTGTEAFF.

With respect to this clone: The identical CDR3 is also encoded by other nucleotide sequences in the sample. The chain carries TRBV2 and TRBJ2-1; TRBD2 agrees at 7 bases. There are 13 residues in the CDR3. Germline V gene sequence: CDR1 SNHLY, CDR2 FYNNEI. With V trimmed by 6 bases and J by 6 bases, 5 bases remained unmatched. CDR3 region: CASRASGGNEQFF. In DNA form, the CDR3 reads TGTGCCAGCAGAGCCTCGGGGGGCAATGAGCAGTTCTTC.

This clone has just a few counts. This sequence joins TRBV5-4 and TRBJ2-1; 11 bases fit TRBD2. The germline V gene has CDR1 SGHNT and CDR2 YYREEE (reference sequence). With V trimmed by 0 bases and J by 5 bases, 7 bases remained unmatched. There are 17 residues in the CDR3. Here the CDR3 DNA reads TGTGCCAGCAGCTTGGATCGGGCTAGCGGGGGGCACAATGAGCAGTTCTTC. This encodes CASSLDRASGGHNEQFF.

The chain links TRBV2 to TRBJ1-2; D is possibly TRBD1 (5 bases). Per the germline V gene, CDR1 is SNHLY and CDR2 is FYNNEI. The V end lost 11 bases, the J end lost 5 bases, and 12 bases lay between the germline ends. The CDR3 extends over 11 amino acids. The CDR3 DNA sequence: TGTGCCTCCTCAGGGCAGTATGGCTACACCTTC. This encodes CASSGQYGYTF.

The V and J genes are TRBV19 and TRBJ1-1; TRBD1 agrees at 9 bases. Trimming at V came to 7 bases and at J to 0 bases, leaving 9 bases not matched to a gene. Germline loops: CDR1 LNHDA, CDR2 SQIVND (reference sequence). The CDR3 sequence is 16 residues long. CDR3 amino acids: CASKPWGTGLNTEAFF. For the CDR3, the DNA is TGTGCCAGTAAGCCCTGGGGGACAGGGCTGAACACTGAAGCTTTCTTT.

The genes are TRBV29-1 and TRBJ2-1, with D possibly being TRBD1 (6 bases). The CDR3 consists of 13 residues. V was pared by 4 bases and J by 6 bases, with 13 bases between. Germline CDR1 SQVTM, CDR2 ANQGSEA. In nucleotides, the CDR3 is TGCAGCGTTGTGGAATCAGGGGTCAATGAGCAGTTCTTC. Its translation: CSVVESGVNEQFF.

DNA of the CDR3: TGTGCCAGCAGCACCAGACAGGGCTACGAGCAGTACGTC. Encoded protein: CASSTRQGYEQYV. The V and J genes are TRBV7-9 and TRBJ2-7; 7 nucleotides align to TRBD1. Per germline, CDR1 SEHNR and CDR2 FQNEAQ (reference sequence). Losses at the gene ends were 5 bases for V and 3 bases for J; bases not matched to a gene: 4. This CDR3 contains 13 residues.

This clone was detected a few times. The gene calls are TRBV7-2 and TRBJ1-6, with 9 bases lining up with TRBD1. Germline lookup yields CDR1 SGHTA and CDR2 FQGNSA. This CDR3 is 16 amino acids long. With 5 bases clipped from V and 7 bases from J, the junction kept 9 bases outside the gene matches. The CDR3 DNA follows: TGTGCCAGCAGCCAAACAGGGGGCTCGAAGAATTCACCCCTCCACTTT. Translating gives CASSQTGGSKNSPLHF.

The chain links TRBV2 to TRBJ2-2, with TRBD2 matching 11 bases. The ends lost 4 bases at V and 1 base at J; junction bases unmatched: 2. From germline, CDR1 is SNHLY and CDR2 FYNNEI. The CDR3 is 16 residues long. The CDR3 here is CASSATSGMNTGELFF. The DNA of the CDR3 is TGTGCCAGCAGTGCGACTAGCGGGATGAACACCGGGGAGCTGTTTTTT.

This clone was observed a single time. This chain joins TRBV11-2 and TRBJ1-3, with D maybe TRBD1 (6 bases). Germline V gives CDR1 SGHAT, CDR2 FQNNGV. The CDR3 sequence is 15 residues long. V lost 3 bases, J lost 2 bases, and 11 bases lay in between. The CDR3 loop reads CASSFLQGAGNTIYF. DNA for the CDR3: TGTGCCAGCAGCTTCCTACAGGGAGCTGGAAACACCATATATTTT.

The V call is TRBV18, the J call TRBJ2-2; no clear D gene. V lost 0 bases to trimming and J lost 3 bases, with 8 bases between them. In germline, CDR1 is KGHSH, CDR2 LQKENI. The CDR3 extends over 15 amino acids. The CDR3 loop reads CASSPPQAYTGELFF. The DNA for the CDR3 is TGTGCCAGCTCACCACCGCAGGCGTACACCGGGGAGCTGTTTTTT. Looking up the rest from reference TRBV18 and TRBJ2-2 gives the full variable domain: NAGVMQNPRHLVRRRGQEARLRCSPMKGHSHVYWYRQLPEEGLKFMVYLQKENIIDESGMPKERFSAEFPKEGPSILRIQQVVRGDSAAYFCASSPPQAYTGELFFGEGSRLTVL.

V and J are TRBV12-3 or TRBV12-4 and TRBJ1-1; D uncertain. Trimming left V 5 bases short and J 7 bases short, with 11 bases between. This CDR3 is 12 amino acids long. The DNA for the CDR3 is TGTGCCAGCAGTACCGGTTCGAATGAAGCTTTCTTT. Amino acid sequence: CASSTGSNEAFF.

The chain joins TRBV2 to TRBJ1-5; D remains ambiguous. Trimming took off 0 bases at V and 0 bases at J, with 9 bases between the two ends. The CDR3 is 16 amino acids. CDR1 and CDR2 (germline): SNHLY, FYNNEI. The CDR3 protein is CASSEAGLYSNQPQHF. In DNA form, the CDR3 reads TGTGCCAGCAGTGAAGCTGGACTTTATAGCAATCAGCCCCAGCATTTT.

In the case of this clone: Just one base apart from a much larger clone, this may be a read error. Other nucleotide sequences from this sample produce the same CDR3. The chain joins TRBV7-2 to TRBJ2-7; 9 bases match TRBD1. The CDR3 loop spans 16 amino acids. The V gene's germline CDR1 is SGHTA and CDR2 FQGNSA. CDR3 region: CASSLGTGTGRSEQYF. As DNA, the CDR3 is TGTGCCAGCAGCCTAGGTACCGGGACAGGGCGAAGCGAGCAATACTTC.

The V gene is TRBV4-1, the J gene TRBJ2-5; D is possibly TRBD1 (6 bases). V was shortened by 4 bases and J by 2 bases, with 11 bases between the two germline ends. Germline lookup yields CDR1 MGHRA and CDR2 YSYEKL. This CDR3 is 14 amino acids long. CDR3: CASSLIQGQETQYF. CDR3 in DNA: TGCGCCAGCAGCCTTATCCAGGGGCAAGAGACCCAGTACTTC.

The rearrangement uses TRBV3-1 (or the pseudogene TRBV3-2) and TRBJ1-3, with a weak D call TRBD1 (6 bases). Germline V gives CDR1 LGHDT, CDR2 YNNKEL (reference sequence). CDR3 length equals 19 residues. Trimming shortened V by 3 bases and J by 0 bases, and 21 bases separated the two germline ends. For the CDR3, the DNA is TGTGCCAGCAGCCATTACTTAACCTTCAGGGGCCCCTCTGGAAACACCATATATTTT. Protein product: CASSHYLTFRGPSGNTIYF.

As DNA, the CDR3 is TGTGCCAGCAGCCACGGGACAGGGGTCAGTGAAGCTTTCTTT. Encoded protein: CASSHGTGVSEAFF. This chain uses TRBV3-1 (or the pseudogene TRBV3-2) with TRBJ1-1, with 10 nucleotides matching TRBD1. Per germline, CDR1 LGHDT and CDR2 YNNKEL (reference sequence). The CDR3 extends over 14 amino acids. V lost 3 bases, J lost 7 bases, and 5 bases stayed unmatched.

The chain carries TRBV4-3 and TRBJ2-5; 8 bases align to TRBD2. Trimming took 1 base from V and 2 from J; bases not matched to a gene: 3. Germline-derived CDR1 and CDR2 are LGHNA and YSLEER. This CDR3 region has 15 residues. The CDR3 region has the DNA TGCGCCAGCAGCCAAGCCCGGGGGGGACAAGAGACCCAGTACTTC. It encodes CASSQARGGQETQYF.

The V call is TRBV7-2, the J call TRBJ2-1, with D tentatively TRBD2 (6 bases). The CDR3 length is 16 residues. V gave up 5 bases and J gave up 0 bases, with 14 bases separating them. Per the germline V gene, CDR1 is SGHTA and CDR2 is FQGNSA. This CDR3 reads CASSPLGRGSYNEQFF. For the CDR3, the DNA is TGTGCCAGCAGCCCCCTCGGGCGGGGCTCCTACAATGAGCAGTTCTTC.

CDR3 protein: CAISDILAEEAFF. CDR3 DNA sequence: TGTGCCATCAGTGATATATTGGCAGAAGAAGCTTTCTTT. The chain is built from TRBV10-3 and TRBJ1-1, with D unresolved. CDR3 length: 13 residues. The V end was cut by 3 bases, the J end by 8 bases, with 13 bases between. Germline V gene sequence: CDR1 ENHRY, CDR2 SYGVKD.

A remark on this clone: The junction and the germline gene differ at one end; a read error may be behind it. This sequence joins TRBV7-2 and TRBJ1-6, with TRBD1 matching 9 bases. Germline loops: CDR1 SGHTA, CDR2 FQGNSA. The CDR3 totals 16 residues. This chain's CDR3 is CASNLHPGQGFSPLHF. Here the CDR3 DNA reads TGTGCCAGCAACTTACATCCGGGACAGGGTTTTTCACCCCTCCACTTT.

The V and J genes are TRBV7-8 and TRBJ2-7, with D possibly being TRBD2 (5 bases). CDR1 is SGHVS and CDR2 is FQNEAQ in the germline V gene. The CDR3 runs 14 residues. Trimming left V 1 base short and J 2 bases short, with 9 bases between. CDR3 sequence (DNA): TGTGCCAGCAGCTTAGGTGGGAGCCCCTACGAGCAGTACGTC. Protein sequence: CASSLGGSPYEQYV.

The chain combines TRBV20-1 with TRBJ2-5; D not resolved. V was trimmed by 3 bases and J by 4 bases, leaving 21 bases between them. The CDR3 consists of 16 residues. Looked up from germline, CDR1 is DFQATT and CDR2 is SNEGSKA (reference sequence). Here the CDR3 reads CSASRPSMERRETQYF. The CDR3 DNA follows: TGCAGTGCTAGTCGTCCCTCGATGGAGAGGCGAGAGACCCAGTACTTC.

In nucleotides, the CDR3 is TGTGCCATCAGTGCCGGACAGGGCTACTATGGCTACACCTTC. Encoded protein: CAISAGQGYYGYTF. This chain uses TRBV10-3 with TRBJ1-2; the match to TRBD1 covers 8 bases. This CDR3 contains 14 residues. V was clipped by 4 bases and J by 3 bases; unmatched bases: 4. The germline gives CDR1 ENHRY, CDR2 SYGVKD.

V usage is TRBV19 and J usage is TRBJ2-7; TRBD1 matches at 9 bases. V was clipped by 5 bases and J by 4 bases; unmatched bases: 9. Germline V lookup: CDR1 LNHDA, CDR2 SQIVND (reference sequence). The CDR3 loop spans 15 amino acids. As DNA, the CDR3 is TGTGCCAGTAGTCACGGCGGGACAGGGCGTTACGAGCAGTACTTC. This gives the protein CASSHGGTGRYEQYF.

The chain has TRBV2 and TRBJ1-2; TRBD1 aligns across 11 bases. This CDR3 spans 15 amino acids. CDR1 is SNHLY and CDR2 is FYNNEI in the germline V gene. V shed 6 bases and J 4 bases; nucleotides not matched to a gene: 7. The CDR3 is CASRGGTGGSYGYTF. The CDR3 DNA reads as TGTGCCAGCAGGGGCGGGACAGGGGGGTCCTATGGCTACACCTTC.

This chain connects TRBV10-2 to TRBJ1-1; no reliable D call. Germline V gene data show CDR1 as WSHSY and CDR2 as SAAADI. Trimming stripped 6 bases from V and 1 base from J, with 9 bases between. The CDR3 is 13 residues long. CDR3 region: CASSGAQNTEAFF. The CDR3 region has the DNA TGCGCCAGCAGCGGTGCCCAGAACACTGAAGCTTTCTTT.

This clone was found many times. V and J are TRBV6-4 and TRBJ2-2; 11 positions agree with TRBD2. The V gene's germline CDR1 is MRHNA and CDR2 SNTAGT. The CDR3 covers 15 residues. After removal of 2 bases from V and 4 bases from J, the junction contained 0 bases not matched to a gene. CDR3 nucleotides: TGTGCCAGCAGTGACGGGACTAGCGGCACCGGGGAGCTGTTTTTT. This translates into CASSDGTSGTGELFF.